This T cell receptor beta chain was retrieved from a study of T cell clones after liver transplantation. The overall study: TCRbeta sequencing after a pre-transplant mixed lymphocyte reaction identified graft-donor-reactive clones, later tracked in post-transplant blood. As an antigen-independent comparator, third-party-reactive TCRbeta sequences came from pre-transplant mixed lymphocyte reactions. Three of the eight recipients were HCV-positive; the rest had non-autoimmune, non-viral transplant indications.

Repertoires were generated with immunoSEQ multiplex PCR, while TCRdb's copy carries only in-frame clones and drops some. The sample lists about 75,000 clones; around 80% were seen once. This CDR3 region has 16 residues. In germline, CDR1 is SGHTA, CDR2 FQGNSA. V was trimmed by 2 bases and J by 0 bases, leaving 8 bases between them. This TCR was recovered from a human patient who received a liver transplant. The T cells may partly be graft donor cells. Sequenced here: CD4+ T cells from blood, sampled roughly 50 months after liver transplant. V is TRBV7-2 and J is TRBJ2-6; D uncertain. The CDR3 nucleotides are TGTGCCAGCAGCTTACGCGTTCCCTCTGGGGCCAACGTCCTGACTTTC. Protein sequence: CASSLRVPSGANVLTF.